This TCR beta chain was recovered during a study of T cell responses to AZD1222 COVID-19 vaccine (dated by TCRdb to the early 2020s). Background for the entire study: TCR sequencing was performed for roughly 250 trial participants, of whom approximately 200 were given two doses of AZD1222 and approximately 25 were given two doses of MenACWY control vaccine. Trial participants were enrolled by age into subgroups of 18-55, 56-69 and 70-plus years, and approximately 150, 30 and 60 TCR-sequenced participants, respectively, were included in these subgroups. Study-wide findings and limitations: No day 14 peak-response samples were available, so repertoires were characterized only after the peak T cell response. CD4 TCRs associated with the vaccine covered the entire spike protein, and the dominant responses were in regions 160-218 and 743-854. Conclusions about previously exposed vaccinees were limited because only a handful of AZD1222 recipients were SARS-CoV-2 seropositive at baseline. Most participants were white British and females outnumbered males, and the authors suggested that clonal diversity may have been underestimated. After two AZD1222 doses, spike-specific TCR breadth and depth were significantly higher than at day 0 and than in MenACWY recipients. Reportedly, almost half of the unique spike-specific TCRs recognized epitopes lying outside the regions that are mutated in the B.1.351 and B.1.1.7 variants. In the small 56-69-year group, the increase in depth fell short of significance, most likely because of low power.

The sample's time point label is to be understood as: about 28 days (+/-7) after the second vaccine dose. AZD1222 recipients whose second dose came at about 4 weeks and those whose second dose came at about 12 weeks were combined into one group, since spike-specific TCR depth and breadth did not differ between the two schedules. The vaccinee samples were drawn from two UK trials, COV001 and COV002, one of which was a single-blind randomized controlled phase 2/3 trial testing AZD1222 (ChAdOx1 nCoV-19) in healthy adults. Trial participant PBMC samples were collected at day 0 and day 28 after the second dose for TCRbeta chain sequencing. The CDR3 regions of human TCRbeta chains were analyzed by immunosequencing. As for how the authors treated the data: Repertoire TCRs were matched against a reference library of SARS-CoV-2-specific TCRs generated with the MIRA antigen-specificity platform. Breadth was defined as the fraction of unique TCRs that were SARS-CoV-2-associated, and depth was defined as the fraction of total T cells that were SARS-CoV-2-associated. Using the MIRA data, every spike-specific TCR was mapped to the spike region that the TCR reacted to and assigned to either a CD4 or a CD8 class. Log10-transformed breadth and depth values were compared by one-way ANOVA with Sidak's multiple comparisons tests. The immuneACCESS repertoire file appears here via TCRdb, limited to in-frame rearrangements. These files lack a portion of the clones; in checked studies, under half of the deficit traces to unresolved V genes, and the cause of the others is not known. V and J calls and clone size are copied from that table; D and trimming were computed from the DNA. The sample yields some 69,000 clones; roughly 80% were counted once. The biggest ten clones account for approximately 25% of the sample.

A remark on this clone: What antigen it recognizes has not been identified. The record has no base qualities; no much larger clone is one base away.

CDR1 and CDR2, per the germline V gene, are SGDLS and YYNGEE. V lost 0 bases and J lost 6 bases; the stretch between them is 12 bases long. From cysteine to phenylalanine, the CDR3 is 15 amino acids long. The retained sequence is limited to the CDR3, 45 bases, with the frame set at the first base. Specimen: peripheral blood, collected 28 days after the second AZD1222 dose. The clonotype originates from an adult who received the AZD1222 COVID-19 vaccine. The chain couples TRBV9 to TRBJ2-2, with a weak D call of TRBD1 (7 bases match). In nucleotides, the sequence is TGTGCCAGCAGCGTAGACCAGGGGGAGGCCGGGGAGCTGTTTTTT. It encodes CASSVDQGEAGELFF. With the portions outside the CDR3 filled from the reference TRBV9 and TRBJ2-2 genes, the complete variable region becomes DSGVTQTPKHLITATGQRVTLRCSPRSGDLSVYWYQQSLDQGLQFLIQYYNGEERAKGNILERFSAQQFPDLHSELNLSSLELGDSALYFCASSVDQGEAGELFFGEGSRLTVL.